The rows below give T cell receptor beta chains drawn from one sample of a study of shared clonotypes between healthy human individuals. TCRdb's copy holds only in-frame clones and misses some; the assay was immunoSEQ multiplex PCR. In the table there are roughly 2,000,000 clones, about 95% of which are singletons. Sequencing was done on a sample of naive CD8+ T cells sorted from blood. Receptor source: a man in his late teens or twenties in good health. Each CDR3 is given with its conserved first and last residue. D genes are given only for firm matches. Where a row states a size, it is once, few, many or the class of an expanded clone; other rows omit it.

V,size,D,J,DNA,CDR3
TRBV28,.,TRBD2,TRBJ2-1,TGTGCCAGCAGTGTACTAGCGGGGGGACACAATGAGCAGTTCTTC,CASSVLAGGHNEQFF
TRBV7-7,once,.,TRBJ2-1,TGTGCTAGCAGCTTGGACTCTAGCTCCTACAATGAGCAGTTCTTC,CASSLDSSSYNEQFF
TRBV2,.,TRBD1,TRBJ1-4,TGTGCCACCCTGGGACAGGGTACTGAAAAACTGTTTTTT,CATLGQGTEKLFF
TRBV9,.,.,TRBJ2-2,TGTGCCAGCAGCTATCCGCCCGGGGAGCTGTTTTTT,CASSYPPGELFF
TRBV5-6,.,.,TRBJ2-7,TGTGCCAGCAGCCCTTCGTGGGGGGCCGACGAGCAGTACTTC,CASSPSWGADEQYF
TRBV12-5,.,TRBD2,TRBJ2-1,TGTGCTAGTGGTACCGGGGAGGGCCTAAATGAGCAGTTCTTC,CASGTGEGLNEQFF
TRBV6-6,.,.,TRBJ1-2,TGTGCCAGCAATCACCAAGGGGAGTATGGCTACACCTTC,CASNHQGEYGYTF
TRBV27,.,TRBD1,TRBJ2-1,TGTGCCAGCTCCCTCGGGACAGGGGTGTACAATGAGCAGTTCTTC,CASSLGTGVYNEQFF
TRBV29-1,.,.,TRBJ2-7,TGCAGCGCCGGGAGCTCCTACGAGCAGTACTTC,CSAGSSYEQYF
TRBV19,.,.,TRBJ1-1,TGTGCCAGTAGTATGGACCTCGTTGGCCGGAAGACTGAAGCTTTCTTT,CASSMDLVGRKTEAFF
TRBV2,.,TRBD2,TRBJ2-7,TGTGCCAGGGGAGGGTCCTACGAGCAGTACTTC,CARGGSYEQYF
TRBV9,.,TRBD2,TRBJ2-7,TGTGCCAGCAGCGCCGATAGCGGGGGGGCCCCCGAGCAGTACTTC,CASSADSGGAPEQYF
TRBV30,once,TRBD2,TRBJ2-1,TGTGCCTGGACGGGACTAGCGGGAGATGAGCAGTTCTTC,CAWTGLAGDEQFF
TRBV7-6,.,.,TRBJ2-7,TGTGCCAGCAGCCTTAGCGGCTCCTACGAGCAGTACTTC,CASSLSGSYEQYF
TRBV4-3,.,.,TRBJ1-5,TGCGCCAGCAGCCAAGATTGGGGATCCAATCAGCCCCAGCATTTT,CASSQDWGSNQPQHF
TRBV30,.,.,TRBJ2-3,TGTGCCTGGAGTGTAGGGGGGCTCACAGATACGCAGTATTTT,CAWSVGGLTDTQYF
TRBV6-5,.,TRBD1,TRBJ2-2,TGTGCCAGCAGTTACCGGGACAGGGGCTTCACCGGGGAGCTGTTTTTT,CASSYRDRGFTGELFF
TRBV2,few,.,TRBJ1-2,TGTGCCAGCATAAATCAGTACAGGGACCCTACCTTC,CASINQYRDPTF
TRBV1,.,.,TRBJ2-7,TGCACCAGCAGCCCGCTTAGGGGTCTTTACGAGCAGTACTTC,CTSSPLRGLYEQYF
TRBV7-8,.,TRBD2,TRBJ2-1,TGTGCCAGCAGCTCGGCTAGCGGGGGGATAAGCTCCTACAATGAGCAGTTCTTC,CASSSASGGISSYNEQFF
TRBV2,.,.,TRBJ1-5,TGTGCCAGCAGTGAAACGGGACCAAATCAGCCCCAGCATTTT,CASSETGPNQPQHF
TRBV6-1,.,.,TRBJ1-2,TGTGCCAGCAGTGAAGGGGCAGGGGACTATGGCTACACCTTC,CASSEGAGDYGYTF
TRBV6-5,.,.,TRBJ2-3,TGTGCCAGCAGTTATACGGGCGGATCCACAGATACGCAGTATTTT,CASSYTGGSTDTQYF
TRBV19,.,.,TRBJ2-1,TGTGCCAGTAGTTTCGAAGCGGTTTCCTACAATGAGCAGTTCTTC,CASSFEAVSYNEQFF
TRBV13,.,.,TRBJ1-1,TGTGCCAGCACCACAGGGCGGGATGGGTGGATGAACACTGAAGCTTTCTTT,CASTTGRDGWMNTEAFF
TRBV6-6,.,TRBD2,TRBJ2-3,TGTGCCAGCAGTCGACTAGCGGGAGGTTCCGATACGCAGTATTTT,CASSRLAGGSDTQYF
TRBV7-9,.,.,TRBJ2-3,TGTGCCAGCAGCTCCTTTGTTAGCGGATACACAGATACGCAGTATTTT,CASSSFVSGYTDTQYF
TRBV12-5,once,.,TRBJ2-1,TGTGCTAGTGGTTTGGCGGAGGTATACAATGAGCAGTTCTTC,CASGLAEVYNEQFF
TRBV6-5,once,TRBD2,TRBJ2-1,TGTGCCAGCAGTTACTCTGCGGGGGACCGGGGCAATGAGCAGTTCTTC,CASSYSAGDRGNEQFF
TRBV5-6,.,TRBD2,TRBJ2-7,TGTGCCAGCAGCGCCGGGGGGAACGAGCAGTACTTC,CASSAGGNEQYF
TRBV27,.,.,TRBJ1-1,TGTGCCAGCAGATATAGTGGGGCAGAATATGAAGCTTTCTTT,CASRYSGAEYEAFF
TRBV4-1,.,.,TRBJ2-5,TGCGCCAGCAGCCAAGGTGTTTTGTTTCAAGAGACCCAGTACTTC,CASSQGVLFQETQYF
TRBV7-9,few,.,TRBJ1-4,TGTGCCAGCACCCTTCCCTCCAATGAAAAACTGTTTTTT,CASTLPSNEKLFF
TRBV4-1,.,TRBD1,TRBJ2-7,TGCGCCAGCAGCTCCCGACAGGGGCTGAGTCACGAGCAGTACTTC,CASSSRQGLSHEQYF
TRBV5-6,.,.,TRBJ2-3,TGTGCCAGCAGCCCTTGGGACGGTGCAGATACGCAGTATTTT,CASSPWDGADTQYF
TRBV7-7,.,.,TRBJ1-3,TGTGCTAGCAGCTTAGGGGAGGGAGCTGGAAACACCATATATTTT,CASSLGEGAGNTIYF
TRBV30,.,.,TRBJ1-1,TGTGCCTGGAGTGCTGGACAAACGATGAACACTGAAGCTTTCTTT,CAWSAGQTMNTEAFF
TRBV7-2,.,.,TRBJ1-6,TGTGCCAGCAGCTTGGTCGGCGGGAATTCACCCCTCCACTTT,CASSLVGGNSPLHF
TRBV19,.,.,TRBJ1-1,TGTGCCAGTAGTGCAGGGACGAACACTGAAGCTTTCTTT,CASSAGTNTEAFF
TRBV4-3,.,TRBD2,TRBJ2-1,TGCGCCAGCAGCCAAGGACTAGCGGGAGTATTCAATGAGCAGTTCTTC,CASSQGLAGVFNEQFF
TRBV5-6,.,TRBD1,TRBJ2-1,TGTGCCAGCAGCTTGGCCGTGACAGGGGGCGATGAGCAGTTCTTC,CASSLAVTGGDEQFF
TRBV6-5,.,.,TRBJ2-5,TGTGCCAGCAGTTACTTCCCGGGATCGGGGGAGACCCAGTACTTC,CASSYFPGSGETQYF
TRBV6-5,.,.,TRBJ1-1,TGTGCCAGCAGATTTAACACTGAAGCTTTCTTT,CASRFNTEAFF
TRBV9,.,.,TRBJ2-7,TGTGCCAGCAGCGTAGCCGAAACCTACGAGCAGTACTTC,CASSVAETYEQYF
TRBV27,.,.,TRBJ1-2,TGTGCCAGCAGTTTATCCGACCCCTCTGCCGATGGCTACACCTTC,CASSLSDPSADGYTF
TRBV27,.,TRBD1,TRBJ1-5,TGTGCCAGCAGTTTAACAGGGGTCCCAAATCAGCCCCAGCATTTT,CASSLTGVPNQPQHF
TRBV10-2,.,.,TRBJ1-1,TGCGCCAGCAGTGAGCCAGGGGCCGGCCCTGAAGCTTTCTTT,CASSEPGAGPEAFF
TRBV27,.,.,TRBJ2-1,TGTGCCAGCAGGCCTTGGAGTTACCCTGAATCTACCAATGAGCAGTTCTTC,CASRPWSYPESTNEQFF
TRBV5-1,once,.,TRBJ1-3,TGCGCCAGCAGCTTGGCCATCGTGAAGTCTCCTGGAAACACCATATATTTT,CASSLAIVKSPGNTIYF